This T cell receptor (beta chain) was recovered during a study of shared clonotypes between healthy human individuals. Study-wide background: The study enrolled a couple of women and a few men aged 18 to 49. Used for every donor were three CD4 naive, three CD4 memory, two CD8 naive and one CD8 memory plate.

At deep level, the assay was performed. TCRdb's table, derived via immunoSEQ multiplex PCR, lists solely in-frame clones and lacks some. The repertoire consists of some 740,000 clones, with 80% to 95% occurring once and the leading ten covering around 24%. Naive CD8 cells lacked CD45RO and underwent positive selection for CCR7, leaving out terminally differentiated effector memory CD45RA+ cells. Donors had no recently reported acute infections or vaccinations and were HIV-negative. Sequencing used naive CD8+ T cells sorted from blood. The sequence was obtained from a man younger than 45 in good health.

CDR3 sequence: CATSRPGPIYEQYF. As DNA, the CDR3 is TGTGCCACCAGCAGACCGGGACCGATCTACGAGCAGTACTTC. The chain uses TRBV15 and TRBJ2-7; either TRBD1 or TRBD2 may supply D (5 bases each). Germline values: CDR1 LNHNV, CDR2 YYDKDF (reference sequence). V was trimmed by 2 bases and J by 3 bases, leaving 11 bases between them. The CDR3 spans 14 residues. The full variable domain, rest sourced from reference TRBV15 and TRBJ2-7, is DAMVIQNPRYQVTQFGKPVTLSCSQTLNHNVMYWYQQKSSQAPKLLFHYYDKDFNNEADTPDNFQSRRPNTSFCFLDIRSPGLGDTAMYLCATSRPGPIYEQYFGPGTRLTVT.